This section outlines one T cell receptor beta chain sequence together with its context. These data come from a study of blood T cell repertoires in COVID-19. Study context: COVID-19 samples collected from the United States, Italy and Spain covered acute and convalescent phases.

Study processing details: Counts of nucleated cells, estimated from reference gene primer amplification, were obtained. Method: immunoSEQ multiplex PCR; TCRdb's copy keeps in-frame clones and lacks some. The DNA was the basis for D and trimming; V, J and clone size are from that table. The sample has over 85,000 clones, approximately 85% seen once. CDR3 size: 14 residues. The V gene end was trimmed by 3 bases and the J gene end by 3 bases; junction bases not matched to a gene: 5. Germline V gene sequence: CDR1 LNHDA, CDR2 SQIVND (reference sequence). The TCR comes from a human donor in a cohort sampled during active COVID-19. Input material: peripheral blood. The chain couples TRBV19 to TRBJ2-7; TRBD2 matches at 7 bases. CDR3 nucleotide sequence: TGTGCCAGTAGTATCGGACTAGACCGCTACGAGCAGTACTTC. This translates into CASSIGLDRYEQYF.